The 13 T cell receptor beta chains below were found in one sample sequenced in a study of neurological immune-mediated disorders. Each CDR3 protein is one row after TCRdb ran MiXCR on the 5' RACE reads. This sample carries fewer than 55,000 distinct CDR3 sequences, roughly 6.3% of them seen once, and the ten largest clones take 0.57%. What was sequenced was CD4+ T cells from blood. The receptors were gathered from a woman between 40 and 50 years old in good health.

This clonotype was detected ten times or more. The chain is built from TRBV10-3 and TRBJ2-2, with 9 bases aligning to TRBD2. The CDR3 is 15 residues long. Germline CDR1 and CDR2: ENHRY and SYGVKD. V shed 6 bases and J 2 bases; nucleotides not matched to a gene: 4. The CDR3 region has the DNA TGTGCCATCAGAAATAGCGGGGGAAACACCGGGGAGCTGTTTTTT. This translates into CAIRNSGGNTGELFF.

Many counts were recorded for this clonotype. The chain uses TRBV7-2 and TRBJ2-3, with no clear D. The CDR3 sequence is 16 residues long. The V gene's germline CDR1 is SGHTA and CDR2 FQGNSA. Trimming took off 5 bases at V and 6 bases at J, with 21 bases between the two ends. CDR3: CASSPNDRPWSDTQYF. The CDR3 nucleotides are TGTGCCAGCAGCCCCAACGACCGGCCCTGGAGTGATACGCAGTATTTT.

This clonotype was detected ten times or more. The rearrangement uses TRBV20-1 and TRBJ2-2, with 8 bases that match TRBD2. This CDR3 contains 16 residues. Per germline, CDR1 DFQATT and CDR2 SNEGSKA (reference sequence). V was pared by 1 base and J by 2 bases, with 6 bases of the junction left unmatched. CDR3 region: CSARVDGRANTGELFF. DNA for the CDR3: TGCAGTGCTAGAGTGGACGGGAGGGCCAACACCGGGGAGCTGTTTTTT.

The CDR3 protein is CASSLGGTREQYF. Here the CDR3 DNA reads TGTGCCAGCAGCTTGGGCGGGACACGGGAGCAGTACTTC. This chain uses TRBV5-6 with TRBJ2-7; D may match TRBD1 or TRBD2 (6 bases each). This CDR3 is built from 13 residues. The V gene's germline CDR1 is SGHDT and CDR2 YYEEEE. V lost 0 bases and J lost 7, with 11 bases in between.

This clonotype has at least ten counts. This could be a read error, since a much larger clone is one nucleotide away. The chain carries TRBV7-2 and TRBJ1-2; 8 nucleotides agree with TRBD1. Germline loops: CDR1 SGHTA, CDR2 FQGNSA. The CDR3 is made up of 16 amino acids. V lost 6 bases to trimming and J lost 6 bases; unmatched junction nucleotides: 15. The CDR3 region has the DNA TGTGCCAGCAGTTCTCAGACCCAGGGGGCAGTCCATGGCTACACCTTC. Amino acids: CASSSQTQGAVHGYTF.

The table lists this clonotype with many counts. This chain's CDR3 is CASSQGAGNTEAFF. In DNA form, the CDR3 reads TGCGCCAGCAGCCAAGGGGCAGGAAACACTGAAGCTTTCTTT. This chain connects TRBV5-1 to TRBJ1-1; tentatively, D is TRBD1 (5 bases). The length of the CDR3 is 14 residues. V was clipped by 4 bases and J by 2 bases, with 12 bases between them. CDR1 is SGHRS, CDR2 YFSETQ, per germline.

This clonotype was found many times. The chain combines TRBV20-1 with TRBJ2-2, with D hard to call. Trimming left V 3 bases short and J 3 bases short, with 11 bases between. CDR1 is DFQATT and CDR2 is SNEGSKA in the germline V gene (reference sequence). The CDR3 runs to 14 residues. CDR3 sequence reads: CSARQPVDTGELFF. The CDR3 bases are TGCAGTGCTAGGCAGCCAGTCGACACCGGGGAGCTGTTTTTT.

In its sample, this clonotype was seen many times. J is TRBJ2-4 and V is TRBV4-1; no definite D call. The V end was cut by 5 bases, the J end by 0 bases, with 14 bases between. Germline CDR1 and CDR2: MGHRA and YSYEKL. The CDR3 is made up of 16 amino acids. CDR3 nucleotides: TGCGCCAGCAGCGGAGTGGGGTTCCTAGCCAAAAACATTCAGTACTTC. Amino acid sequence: CASSGVGFLAKNIQYF.

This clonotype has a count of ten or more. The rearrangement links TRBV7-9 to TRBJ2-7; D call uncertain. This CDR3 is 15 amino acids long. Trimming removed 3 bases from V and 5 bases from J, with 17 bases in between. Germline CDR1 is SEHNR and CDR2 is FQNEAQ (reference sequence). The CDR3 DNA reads TGTGCCAGCAGCTTGAGTGGTATGACCGGCCACGAGCAGTACTTC. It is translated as CASSLSGMTGHEQYF.

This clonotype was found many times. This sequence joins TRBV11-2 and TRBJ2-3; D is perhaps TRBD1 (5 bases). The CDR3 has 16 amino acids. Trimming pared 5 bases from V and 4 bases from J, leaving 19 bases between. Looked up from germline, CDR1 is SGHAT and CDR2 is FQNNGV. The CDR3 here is CASSRFKGQRSDTQYF. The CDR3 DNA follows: TGTGCCAGCAGCCGTTTTAAGGGGCAGAGGTCAGATACGCAGTATTTT.

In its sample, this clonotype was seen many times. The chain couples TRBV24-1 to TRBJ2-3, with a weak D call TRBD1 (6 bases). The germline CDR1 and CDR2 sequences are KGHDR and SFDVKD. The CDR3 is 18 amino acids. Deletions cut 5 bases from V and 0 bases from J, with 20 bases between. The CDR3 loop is CATSGWTDSSSSTDTQYF. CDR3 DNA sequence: TGTGCCACCAGTGGTTGGACAGACTCCTCATCTAGCACAGATACGCAGTATTTT.

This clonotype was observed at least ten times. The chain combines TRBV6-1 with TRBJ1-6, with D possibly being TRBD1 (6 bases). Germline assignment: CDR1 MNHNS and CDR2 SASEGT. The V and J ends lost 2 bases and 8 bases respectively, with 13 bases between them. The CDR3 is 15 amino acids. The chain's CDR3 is CASSERTANDSPLHF. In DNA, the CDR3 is TGTGCCAGCAGTGAAAGGACAGCAAATGATTCACCCCTCCACTTT.

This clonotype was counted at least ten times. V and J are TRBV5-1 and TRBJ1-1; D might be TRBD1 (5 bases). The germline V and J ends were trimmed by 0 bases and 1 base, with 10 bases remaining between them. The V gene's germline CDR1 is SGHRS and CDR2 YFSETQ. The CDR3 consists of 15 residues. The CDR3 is CASSLGGARNTEAFF. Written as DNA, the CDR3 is TGCGCCAGCAGCTTGGGTGGGGCACGGAACACTGAAGCTTTCTTT.